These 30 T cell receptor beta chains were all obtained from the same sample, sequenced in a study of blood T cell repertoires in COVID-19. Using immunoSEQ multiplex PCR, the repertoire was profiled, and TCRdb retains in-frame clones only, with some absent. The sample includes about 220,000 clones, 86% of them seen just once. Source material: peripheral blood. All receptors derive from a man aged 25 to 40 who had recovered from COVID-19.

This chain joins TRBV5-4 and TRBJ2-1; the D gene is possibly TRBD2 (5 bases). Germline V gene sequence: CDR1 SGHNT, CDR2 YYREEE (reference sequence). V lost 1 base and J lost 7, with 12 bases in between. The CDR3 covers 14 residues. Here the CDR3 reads CASSLPLGNNEQFF. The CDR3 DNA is TGTGCCAGCAGCTTGCCGCTCGGGAATAATGAGCAGTTCTTC.

This CDR3 is CASSPGEGRNTIYF. The CDR3 DNA sequence: TGTGCCAGCTCACCAGGGGAGGGCAGAAACACCATATATTTT. This chain connects TRBV18 to TRBJ1-3; D ambiguous. The CDR3 covers 14 residues. From germline, CDR1 is KGHSH and CDR2 LQKENI. V lost 2 bases and J lost 5, with 10 bases in between. Complete variable domain (other parts from reference TRBV18 and TRBJ1-3): NAGVMQNPRHLVRRRGQEARLRCSPMKGHSHVYWYRQLPEEGLKFMVYLQKENIIDESGMPKERFSAEFPKEGPSILRIQQVVRGDSAAYFCASSPGEGRNTIYFGEGSWLTVV.

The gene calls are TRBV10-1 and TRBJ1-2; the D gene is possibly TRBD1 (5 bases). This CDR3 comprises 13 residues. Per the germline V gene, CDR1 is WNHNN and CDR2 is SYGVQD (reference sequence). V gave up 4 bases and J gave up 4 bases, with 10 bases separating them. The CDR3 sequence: CASSGQGGYGYTF. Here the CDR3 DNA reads TGCGCCAGCAGTGGGCAGGGAGGCTATGGCTACACCTTC.

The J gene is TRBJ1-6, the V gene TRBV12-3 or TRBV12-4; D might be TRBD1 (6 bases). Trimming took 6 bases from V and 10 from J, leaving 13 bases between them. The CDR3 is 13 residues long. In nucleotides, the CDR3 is TGTGCCAGCAGCCCAGGGACACGATCACCCCTCCACTTT. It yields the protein CASSPGTRSPLHF.

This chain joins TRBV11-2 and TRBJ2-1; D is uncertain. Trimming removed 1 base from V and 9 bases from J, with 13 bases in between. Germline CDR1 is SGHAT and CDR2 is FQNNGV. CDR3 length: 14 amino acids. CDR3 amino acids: CASSLGARAIEQFF. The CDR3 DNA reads TGTGCCAGCAGCTTAGGGGCCCGAGCAATTGAGCAGTTCTTC.

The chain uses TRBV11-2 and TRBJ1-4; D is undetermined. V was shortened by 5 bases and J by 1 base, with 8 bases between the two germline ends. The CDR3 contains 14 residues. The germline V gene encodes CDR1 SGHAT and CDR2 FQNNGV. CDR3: CASSPTVTNEKLFF. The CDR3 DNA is TGTGCCAGCAGCCCCACAGTAACTAATGAAAAACTGTTTTTT.

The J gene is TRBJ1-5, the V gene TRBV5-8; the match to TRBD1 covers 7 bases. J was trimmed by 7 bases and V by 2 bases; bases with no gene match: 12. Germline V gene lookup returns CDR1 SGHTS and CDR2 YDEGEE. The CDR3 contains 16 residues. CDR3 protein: CASSFATQGSGQPQHF. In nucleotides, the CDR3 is TGTGCCAGCAGCTTTGCCACACAGGGGTCCGGCCAGCCCCAGCATTTT.

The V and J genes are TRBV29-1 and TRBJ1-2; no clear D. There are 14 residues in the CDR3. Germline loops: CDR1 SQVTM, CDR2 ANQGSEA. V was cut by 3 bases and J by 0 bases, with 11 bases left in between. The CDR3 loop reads CSVETRDTNYGYTF. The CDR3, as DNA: TGCAGCGTTGAGACTCGGGATACTAACTATGGCTACACCTTC.

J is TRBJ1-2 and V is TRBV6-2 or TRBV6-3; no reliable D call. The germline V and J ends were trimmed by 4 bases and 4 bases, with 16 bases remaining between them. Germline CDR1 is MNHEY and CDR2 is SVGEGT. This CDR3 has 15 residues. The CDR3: CASSLSAVHVYGYTF. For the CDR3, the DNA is TGTGCCAGCAGTTTAAGTGCAGTACACGTCTATGGCTACACCTTC.

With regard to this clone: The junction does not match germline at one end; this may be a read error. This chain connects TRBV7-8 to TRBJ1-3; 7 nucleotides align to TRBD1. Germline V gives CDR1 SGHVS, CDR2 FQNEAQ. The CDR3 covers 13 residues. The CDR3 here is CASSLVLGGQAWF. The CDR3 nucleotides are TGTGCCAGCAGCTTAGTCCTTGGAGGACAGGCCTGGTTT.

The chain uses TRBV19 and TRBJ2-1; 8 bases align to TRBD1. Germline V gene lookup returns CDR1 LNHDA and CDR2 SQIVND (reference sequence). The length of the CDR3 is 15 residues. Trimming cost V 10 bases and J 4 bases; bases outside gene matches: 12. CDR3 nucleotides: TGTGCCACCTCAGAACCGGGACAGGTTTACAATGAGCAGTTCTTC. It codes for CATSEPGQVYNEQFF.

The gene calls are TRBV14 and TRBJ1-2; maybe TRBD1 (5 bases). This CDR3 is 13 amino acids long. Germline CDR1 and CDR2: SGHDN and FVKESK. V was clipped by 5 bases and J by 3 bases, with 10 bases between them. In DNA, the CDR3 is TGTGCCAGCAGCTCAGGGTTGTACTATGGCTACACCTTC. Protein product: CASSSGLYYGYTF. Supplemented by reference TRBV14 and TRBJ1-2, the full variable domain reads EAGVTQFPSHSVIEKGQTVTLRCDPISGHDNLYWYRRVMGKEIKFLLHFVKESKQDESGMPNNRFLAERTGGTYSTLKVQPAELEDSGVYFCASSSGLYYGYTFGSGTRLTVV.

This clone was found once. The CDR3 spells CASSAGSETQYF. The CDR3 bases are TGTGCCAGCAGCGCAGGGTCAGAGACCCAGTACTTC. This chain connects TRBV7-9 to TRBJ2-5, with D possibly TRBD1 on 5 matching bases. Germline V gives CDR1 SEHNR, CDR2 FQNEAQ (reference sequence). This CDR3 spans 12 amino acids. With 5 bases removed from V and 4 bases from J, the gap between germline ends came to 8 bases.

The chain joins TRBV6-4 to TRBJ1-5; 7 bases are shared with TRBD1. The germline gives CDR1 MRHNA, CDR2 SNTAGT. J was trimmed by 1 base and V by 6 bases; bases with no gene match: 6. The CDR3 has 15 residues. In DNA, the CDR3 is TGTGCCAGCAGCGTTCACAGGGGAAGCAATCAGCCCCAGCATTTT. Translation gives CASSVHRGSNQPQHF.

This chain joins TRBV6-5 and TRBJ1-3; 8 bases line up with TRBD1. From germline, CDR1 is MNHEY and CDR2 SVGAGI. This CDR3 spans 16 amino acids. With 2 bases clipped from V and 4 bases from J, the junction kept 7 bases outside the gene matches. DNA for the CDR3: TGTGCCAGCAGTTACGGGATGACAGGGGCCGGAAACACCATATATTTT. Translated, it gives CASSYGMTGAGNTIYF.

The CDR3 nucleotides are TGTGCCAGCAGCTTACGGGGGGGGGCAAGCAATCAGCCCCAGCATTTT. Residues: CASSLRGGASNQPQHF. The chain carries TRBV13 and TRBJ1-5, with D perhaps matching TRBD1 (6 bases). The V gene lost 2 bases and the J gene lost 1 base, with 12 bases spanning the gap. In germline, CDR1 is PRHDT, CDR2 FYEKMQ (reference sequence). The CDR3 is made up of 16 amino acids.

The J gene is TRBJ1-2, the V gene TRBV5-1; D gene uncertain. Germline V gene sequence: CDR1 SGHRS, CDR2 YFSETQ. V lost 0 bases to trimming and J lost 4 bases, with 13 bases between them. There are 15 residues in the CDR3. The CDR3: CASSLEPGIGYGYTF. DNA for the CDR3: TGCGCCAGCAGCTTGGAGCCGGGAATAGGCTATGGCTACACCTTC.

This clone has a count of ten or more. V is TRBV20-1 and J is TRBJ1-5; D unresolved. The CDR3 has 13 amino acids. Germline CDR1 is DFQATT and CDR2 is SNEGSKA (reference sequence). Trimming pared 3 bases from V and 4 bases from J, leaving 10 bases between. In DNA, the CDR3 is TGCAGTGCTAGTAACAGCCTTAATCAGCCCCAGCATTTT. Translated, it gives CSASNSLNQPQHF.

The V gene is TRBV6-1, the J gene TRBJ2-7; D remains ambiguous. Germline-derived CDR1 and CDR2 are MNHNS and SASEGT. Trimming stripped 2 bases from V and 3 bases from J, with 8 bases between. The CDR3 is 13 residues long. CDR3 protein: CASSEYRFYEQYF. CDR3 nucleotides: TGTGCCAGCAGTGAATATCGGTTCTACGAGCAGTACTTC.

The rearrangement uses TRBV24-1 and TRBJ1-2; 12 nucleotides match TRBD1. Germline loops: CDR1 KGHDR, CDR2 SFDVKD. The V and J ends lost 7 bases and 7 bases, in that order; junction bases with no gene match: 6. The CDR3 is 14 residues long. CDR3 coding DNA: TGTGCCACCAGGGAGGGACAGGGGGCGAGTGGCTACACCTTC. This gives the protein CATREGQGASGYTF.

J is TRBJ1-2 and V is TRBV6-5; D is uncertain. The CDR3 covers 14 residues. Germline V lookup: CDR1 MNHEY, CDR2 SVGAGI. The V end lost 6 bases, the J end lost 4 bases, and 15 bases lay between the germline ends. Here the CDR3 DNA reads TGTGCCAGCAGCCCCACTGCGGGGATCTATGGCTACACCTTC. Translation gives CASSPTAGIYGYTF.

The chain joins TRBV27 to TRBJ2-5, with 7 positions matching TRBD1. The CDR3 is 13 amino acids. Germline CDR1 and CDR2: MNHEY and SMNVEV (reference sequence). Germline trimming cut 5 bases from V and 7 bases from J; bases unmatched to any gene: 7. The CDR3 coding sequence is TGTGCCAGCAGTCTCGACAGGGATAGGACCCAGTACTTC. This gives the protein CASSLDRDRTQYF.

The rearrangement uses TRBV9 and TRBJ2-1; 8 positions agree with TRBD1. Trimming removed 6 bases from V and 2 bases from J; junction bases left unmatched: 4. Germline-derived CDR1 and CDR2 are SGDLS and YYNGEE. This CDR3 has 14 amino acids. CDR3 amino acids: CASNRGVTYNEQFF. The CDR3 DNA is TGTGCCAGCAACAGGGGGGTAACCTACAATGAGCAGTTCTTC.

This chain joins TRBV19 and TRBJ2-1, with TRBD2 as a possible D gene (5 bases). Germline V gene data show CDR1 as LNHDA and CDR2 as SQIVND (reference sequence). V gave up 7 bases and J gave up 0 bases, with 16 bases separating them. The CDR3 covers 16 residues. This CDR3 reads CASTATGMSSYNEQFF. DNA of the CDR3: TGTGCCAGTACCGCCACGGGGATGAGCTCCTACAATGAGCAGTTCTTC.

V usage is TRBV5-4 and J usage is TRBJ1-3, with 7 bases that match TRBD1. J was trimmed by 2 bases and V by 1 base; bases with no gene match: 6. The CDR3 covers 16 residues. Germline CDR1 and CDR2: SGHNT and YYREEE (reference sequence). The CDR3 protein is CASSLQRQGAGNTIYF. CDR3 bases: TGTGCCAGCAGCTTGCAGCGACAGGGTGCTGGAAACACCATATATTTT.

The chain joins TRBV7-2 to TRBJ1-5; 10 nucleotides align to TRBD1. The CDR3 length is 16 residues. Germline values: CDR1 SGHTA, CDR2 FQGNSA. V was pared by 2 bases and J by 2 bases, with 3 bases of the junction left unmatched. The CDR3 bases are TGTGCCAGCAGCTTATATGGGACAGGGGGCAATCAGCCCCAGCATTTT. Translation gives CASSLYGTGGNQPQHF.

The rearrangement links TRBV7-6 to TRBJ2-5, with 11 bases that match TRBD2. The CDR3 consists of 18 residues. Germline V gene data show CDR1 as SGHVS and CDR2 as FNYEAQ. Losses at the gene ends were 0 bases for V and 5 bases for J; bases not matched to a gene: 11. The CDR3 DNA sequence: TGTGCCAGCAGCTTAGCGGCTAGCGGGGGGCAACTCTCGGAGACCCAGTACTTC. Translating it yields CASSLAASGGQLSETQYF.

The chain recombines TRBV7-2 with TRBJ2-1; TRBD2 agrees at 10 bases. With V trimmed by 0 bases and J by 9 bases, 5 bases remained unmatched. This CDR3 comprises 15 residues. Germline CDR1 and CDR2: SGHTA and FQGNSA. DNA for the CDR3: TGTGCCAGCAGCTTAGCCGGGACTAGCGTCGGTGAGCAGTTCTTC. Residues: CASSLAGTSVGEQFF.

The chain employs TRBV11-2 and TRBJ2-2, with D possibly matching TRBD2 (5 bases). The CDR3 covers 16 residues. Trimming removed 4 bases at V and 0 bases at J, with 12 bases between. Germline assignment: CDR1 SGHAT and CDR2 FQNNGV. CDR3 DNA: TGTGCCAGCAGCTCCCCCGGACTTTCGAACACCGGGGAGCTGTTTTTT. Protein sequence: CASSSPGLSNTGELFF. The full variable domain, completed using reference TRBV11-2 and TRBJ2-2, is EAGVAQSPRYKIIEKRQSVAFWCNPISGHATLYWYQQILGQGPKLLIQFQNNGVVDDSQLPKDRFSAERLKGVDSTLKIQPAKLEDSAVYLCASSSPGLSNTGELFFGEGSRLTVL.

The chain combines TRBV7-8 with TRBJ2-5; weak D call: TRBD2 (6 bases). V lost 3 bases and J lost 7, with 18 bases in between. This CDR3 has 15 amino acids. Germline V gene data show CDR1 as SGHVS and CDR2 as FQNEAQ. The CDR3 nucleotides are TGTGCCAGCAGCTTGGGGTCGGTGACTAGGGCGACCCAGTACTTC. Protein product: CASSLGSVTRATQYF.